A single sample is the source of the 20 T cell receptor beta chains below, sequenced in a study of shared clonotypes between healthy human individuals. Generated by immunoSEQ multiplex PCR, the TCRdb table keeps only in-frame clones and is missing some. The sample includes some 2 million clones, about 95% seen only once; the top ten take 1.2%. Naive CD8 cells comprised CD45RO-negative, CCR7-positively selected cells, excluding terminally differentiated effector memory CD45RA+ cells. Material: naive CD8+ T cells sorted from blood. These receptors originate from a man between 18 and 35 years old in good health.

The chain links TRBV9 to TRBJ2-2, with 7 bases identical to TRBD2. Trimming removed 4 bases from V and 5 bases from J; junction bases left unmatched: 11. Germline V gene data show CDR1 as SGDLS and CDR2 as YYNGEE. The CDR3 totals 16 residues. DNA of the CDR3: TGTGCCAGCAGCACCGTTGGCGGGGGTTTAACCGGGGAGCTGTTTTTT. Encoded protein: CASSTVGGGLTGELFF.

The gene calls are TRBV7-9 and TRBJ2-6; the match to TRBD1 covers 10 bases. CDR3 length: 19 residues. The J segment lost 1 base and the V segment lost 4 bases, leaving 10 bases of the junction unmatched. CDR1 and CDR2 (germline): SEHNR, FQNEAQ (reference sequence). The CDR3 spells CASSSVLGQGRSGANVLTF. The CDR3 DNA reads TGTGCCAGCAGCTCCGTTTTGGGACAGGGGAGGTCTGGGGCCAACGTCCTGACTTTC.

The chain couples TRBV9 to TRBJ2-5; TRBD1 might be the D (5 bases). This CDR3 spans 14 amino acids. Trimming removed 3 bases at V and 5 bases at J, with 14 bases between. In germline, CDR1 is SGDLS, CDR2 YYNGEE. The CDR3 coding sequence is TGTGCCAGCAGCGCCGAGCAGGGTCGGGAGACCCAGTACTTC. It encodes CASSAEQGRETQYF.

J is TRBJ2-1 and V is TRBV6-5, with D unresolved. Trimming took off 2 bases at V and 4 bases at J, with 9 bases between the two ends. This CDR3 region has 14 residues. CDR1 and CDR2 (germline): MNHEY, SVGAGI. Here the CDR3 reads CASSYSKEYNEQFF. The CDR3 DNA follows: TGTGCCAGCAGTTACAGCAAGGAGTACAATGAGCAGTTCTTC.

V is TRBV10-3 and J is TRBJ2-7; 11 bases agree with TRBD1. The CDR3 is made up of 14 amino acids. V gave up 7 bases and J gave up 4 bases; unmatched junction bases: 6. Germline values: CDR1 ENHRY, CDR2 SYGVKD. CDR3 in amino acids: CAITWDRGEYEQYF. In nucleotides, the CDR3 is TGTGCCATCACCTGGGACAGGGGGGAGTACGAGCAGTACTTC.

The V call is TRBV29-1, the J call TRBJ2-7; 10 bases are a match to TRBD1. This CDR3 has 13 residues. J gave up 3 bases and V 6 bases, and 5 bases lay outside the gene matches. Germline values: CDR1 SQVTM, CDR2 ANQGSEA. The CDR3 spells CSVGGTGDYEQYF. The CDR3 nucleotides read TGCAGCGTCGGCGGGACAGGGGACTACGAGCAGTACTTC.

This rearrangement joins TRBV7-8 to TRBJ1-5, with TRBD1 matching over 8 bases. The germline V gene encodes CDR1 SGHVS and CDR2 FQNEAQ. CDR3 length equals 17 residues. Losses at the gene ends were 5 bases for V and 2 bases for J; bases not matched to a gene: 11. In DNA form, the CDR3 reads TGTGCCAGCAGCCGAGGACAGGGTTTAGTTGGCAATCAGCCCCAGCATTTT. Protein product: CASSRGQGLVGNQPQHF.

This chain's CDR3 is CASNPPGTGAALGLNTEAFF. CDR3 coding DNA: TGTGCCAGCAACCCTCCCGGGACAGGGGCCGCGTTGGGGTTGAACACTGAAGCTTTCTTT. The chain carries TRBV28 and TRBJ1-1; 10 nucleotides align to TRBD1. Germline CDR1 and CDR2: MDHEN and SYDVKM. After removal of 7 bases from V and 0 bases from J, the junction contained 20 bases not matched to a gene. The CDR3 has 20 residues.

This chain links TRBV19 with TRBJ2-5; no clear D. The V end lost 3 bases, the J end lost 5 bases, and 16 bases lay between the germline ends. The CDR3 loop spans 15 amino acids. Germline V gives CDR1 LNHDA, CDR2 SQIVND (reference sequence). CDR3 loop: CASSISWSVWETQYF. Written as DNA, the CDR3 is TGTGCCAGTAGTATTTCGTGGAGCGTTTGGGAGACCCAGTACTTC.

This clone was seen only once. The rearrangement links TRBV12-2 to TRBJ2-5. TRBV12-2 is a recognized pseudogene. The CDR3 length is 17 residues. Here the CDR3 reads CASRLVRGSVDQETQYF. The CDR3 nucleotides are TGTGCAAGTCGATTGGTAAGGGGTAGCGTGGACCAAGAGACCCAGTACTTC.

The V and J genes are TRBV15 and TRBJ2-3, with 11 bases identical to TRBD2. Per the germline V gene, CDR1 is LNHNV and CDR2 is YYDKDF (reference sequence). The CDR3 runs 17 residues. The ends lost 0 bases at V and 3 bases at J; junction bases unmatched: 5. CDR3 in amino acids: CATSRELTSGETDTQYF. The CDR3 DNA reads as TGTGCCACCAGCAGAGAGCTGACTAGCGGGGAGACAGATACGCAGTATTTT.

The genes are TRBV15 and TRBJ2-5, with 7 bases lining up with TRBD2. From germline, CDR1 is LNHNV and CDR2 YYDKDF (reference sequence). This CDR3 has 17 amino acids. V lost 0 bases, J lost 5 bases, and 12 bases stayed unmatched. The CDR3 nucleotides are TGTGCCACCAGCAGAGATAAGGGGATTAGCGGGCTGGAGACCCAGTACTTC. Its translation: CATSRDKGISGLETQYF. The full variable domain, with the rest looked up from reference TRBV15 and TRBJ2-5, is DAMVIQNPRYQVTQFGKPVTLSCSQTLNHNVMYWYQQKSSQAPKLLFHYYDKDFNNEADTPDNFQSRRPNTSFCFLDIRSPGLGDTAMYLCATSRDKGISGLETQYFGPGTRLLVL.

The chain uses TRBV6-6 and TRBJ2-1; D is uncertain. V was clipped by 0 bases and J by 12 bases, with 6 bases between them. This CDR3 comprises 11 residues. Germline CDR1 MNHNY, CDR2 SVGAGI (reference sequence). The CDR3 DNA is TGTGCCAGCAGTTACTCCCCAAGGCAGTTCTTC. Its translation: CASSYSPRQFF.

The CDR3 sequence is CASSYATETGELFF. CDR3 sequence (DNA): TGTGCCAGCAGTTACGCTACAGAAACCGGGGAGCTGTTTTTT. J is TRBJ2-2 and V is TRBV6-5, with unresolved D. This CDR3 contains 14 residues. V lost 2 bases and J lost 5, with 9 bases in between. Germline V gene lookup returns CDR1 MNHEY and CDR2 SVGAGI.

The genes are TRBV19 and TRBJ2-3; the D gene is possibly TRBD2 (6 bases). The CDR3 spans 16 residues. V was shortened by 6 bases and J by 2 bases, with 18 bases between the two germline ends. Germline V lookup: CDR1 LNHDA, CDR2 SQIVND (reference sequence). In nucleotides, the CDR3 is TGTGCCAGTAGGGGGGGTAGCGGTTTCCCCACAGATACGCAGTATTTT. Amino acid sequence: CASRGGSGFPTDTQYF.

The chain joins TRBV5-3 to TRBJ2-3, with a tentative D call TRBD1 (5 bases). TRBV5-3 is annotated as an ORF whose role is uncertain. With 3 bases removed from V and 4 bases from J, the gap between germline ends came to 18 bases. There are 16 residues in the CDR3. The CDR3 DNA follows: TGTGCCAGAAGCTCCTGGCAGGGTCGGTGGGCAGATACGCAGTATTTT. The encoded protein is CARSSWQGRWADTQYF.

This clone appeared once. This rearrangement joins TRBV9 to TRBJ1-1; 8 bases are a match to TRBD1. With 6 bases clipped from V and 1 base from J, the junction kept 5 bases outside the gene matches. The V gene's germline CDR1 is SGDLS and CDR2 YYNGEE. CDR3 size: 14 residues. In nucleotides, the CDR3 is TGTGCCAGCAACACAGGGGGTTCGAACACTGAAGCTTTCTTT. It codes for CASNTGGSNTEAFF. Variable domain in full (rest from reference TRBV9 and TRBJ1-1): DSGVTQTPKHLITATGQRVTLRCSPRSGDLSVYWYQQSLDQGLQFLIQYYNGEERAKGNILERFSAQQFPDLHSELNLSSLELGDSALYFCASNTGGSNTEAFFGQGTRLTVV.

The chain combines TRBV29-1 with TRBJ2-2; D might be TRBD1 or TRBD2, each matching 5 bases. V was pared by 0 bases and J by 0 bases, with 5 bases between. Germline V CDR1 and CDR2: SQVTM, ANQGSEA. The CDR3 has 14 residues. CDR3 bases: TGCAGCGTTGAAGAGGGGGCGAACACCGGGGAGCTGTTTTTT. It encodes CSVEEGANTGELFF.

The chain recombines TRBV28 with TRBJ1-2, with 10 bases matching TRBD1. The V and J ends lost 6 bases and 3 bases, in that order; junction bases with no gene match: 4. In germline, CDR1 is MDHEN, CDR2 SYDVKM. The CDR3 is 14 amino acids. CDR3 region: CASSPDRGDYGYTF. The CDR3 DNA reads as TGTGCCAGCAGCCCGGACAGGGGGGACTATGGCTACACCTTC.

V is TRBV11-2 and J is TRBJ2-5; TRBD1 agrees at 9 bases. Germline V gene data show CDR1 as SGHAT and CDR2 as FQNNGV. This CDR3 has 15 amino acids. V shed 6 bases and J 2 bases; nucleotides not matched to a gene: 7. The CDR3 loop reads CASSSGTGIQETQYF. Written as DNA, the CDR3 is TGTGCCAGCAGTTCCGGGACAGGGATACAAGAGACCCAGTACTTC.